The clone carrying this T cell receptor (beta chain) was recorded many times. Its antigen is unidentified. This sample stems from a study of T-cell reconstitution after alpha-beta-depleted transplantation in children. General study points: Where some patients showed high TCRbeta diversity at day 60, it came from recipient T cells and thymic progenitors that had survived. T-cell counts and diversity were attributed mostly to newly produced T cells one year after transplant.

The library targeted TCRbeta and was prepared with unique molecular identifiers. TCRdb used MiXCR to reprocess the PCR reads, holding one entry per CDR3 protein. The repertoire holds fewer than 450,000 distinct CDR3 sequences, with around 15% as singletons. Germline lookup yields CDR1 SGHRS and CDR2 YFSETQ. The J segment lost 3 bases and the V segment lost 4 bases, leaving 4 bases of the junction unmatched. The CDR3 has 14 amino acids. The material was PBMCs, mostly from graft donor cells, obtained 360 days after TCRalphabeta/CD19-depleted stem cell transplant. The chain has TRBV5-1 and TRBJ2-7, with 10 bases identical to TRBD1. The receptor's source is a male patient aged 2 to 9 who had a stem cell transplant for acute lymphoblastic leukemia, so the T cells may come from the graft donor. The CDR3 bases are TGCGCCAGCAGCCGGACAGGGGGAGGCTACGAGCAGTACTTC. Translated, it gives CASSRTGGGYEQYF.